The 11 T cell receptor beta chains reported below all come from one sample, sequenced in a study of T cell responses to AZD1222 COVID-19 vaccine. Repertoires were generated with immunoSEQ multiplex PCR, while TCRdb's copy carries only in-frame clones and drops some. This table holds more than 70,000 clones, nearly 90% found once. The sequences come from peripheral blood, collected 28 days after the second AZD1222 dose. Source of these receptors: an adult who received the AZD1222 COVID-19 vaccine.

The chain combines TRBV4-1 with TRBJ2-2; no definite D call. Trimming stripped 6 bases from V and 1 base from J, with 12 bases between. The CDR3 runs 15 residues. Germline V lookup: CDR1 MGHRA, CDR2 YSYEKL. In DNA form, the CDR3 reads TGCGCCAGCAGAACTCAGGACCAGAACACCGGGGAGCTGTTTTTT. Encoded protein: CASRTQDQNTGELFF.

The chain links TRBV12-5 to TRBJ1-2; 7 nucleotides match TRBD1. In germline, CDR1 is LGHNT, CDR2 FRNRAP. Trimming cost V 6 bases and J 5 bases; bases outside gene matches: 6. This CDR3 is built from 13 residues. CDR3 region: CASGTGQSYGYTF. The CDR3 DNA sequence: TGTGCTAGTGGCACGGGACAGAGTTATGGCTACACCTTC.

V gene TRBV18 combines with J gene TRBJ2-3; 8 nucleotides agree with TRBD1. Unmatched junction bases numbered 7, after V lost 1 base and J lost 1 base. The CDR3 contains 17 residues. The V gene's germline CDR1 is KGHSH and CDR2 LQKENI. CDR3 DNA: TGTGCCAGCTCACCACGGACAGGGCCCCTGGGCACAGATACGCAGTATTTT. Its protein product is CASSPRTGPLGTDTQYF.

This clone appeared once. The CDR3 is CASSQNRVDTEAFF. The DNA of the CDR3 is TGTGCCAGCAGCCAGAACAGGGTGGACACTGAAGCTTTCTTT. The chain joins TRBV3-1 (or the pseudogene TRBV3-2) to TRBJ1-1; possibly TRBD1 for D (6 bases). The germline V gene has CDR1 LGHDT and CDR2 YNNKEL (reference sequence). The CDR3 runs 14 residues. The V gene lost 3 bases and the J gene lost 3 bases, with 11 bases spanning the gap.

V and J are TRBV6-4 and TRBJ1-5; D may be TRBD1 (6 bases). CDR3 length: 14 amino acids. The germline gives CDR1 MRHNA, CDR2 SNTAGT. Deletions cut 8 bases from V and 3 bases from J, with 14 bases between. The CDR3 DNA is TGTGCCAGCCGGGGGGGGGCGGCCAATCAGCCCCAGCATTTT. This gives the protein CASRGGAANQPQHF.

This rearrangement joins TRBV4-3 to TRBJ1-5; D is unclear. Germline CDR1 is LGHNA and CDR2 is YSLEER. V was cut by 1 base and J by 9 bases, with 10 bases left in between. CDR3 length: 13 residues. The CDR3 DNA reads as TGCGCCAGCAGCCAAGCACAGTGGCTGCCCCAGCATTTT. Translating it yields CASSQAQWLPQHF.

The V and J genes are TRBV30 and TRBJ1-1, with a weak D call TRBD1 (6 bases). This CDR3 has 14 residues. The V gene's germline CDR1 is GTSNPN and CDR2 SVGIG (reference sequence). V lost 3 bases to trimming and J lost 4 bases, with 15 bases between them. The CDR3 sequence is CAWRIPRGGTEAFF. DNA for the CDR3: TGTGCCTGGAGGATACCGAGGGGGGGCACTGAAGCTTTCTTT.

This clone was recorded only once. The chain links TRBV7-2 to TRBJ1-3, with unresolved D. The length of the CDR3 is 15 residues. Germline-derived CDR1 and CDR2 are SGHTA and FQGNSA. With 2 bases removed from V and 8 bases from J, the gap between germline ends came to 16 bases. The CDR3 DNA sequence: TGTGCCAGCAGCTTAAACCCAGGCACCTCCGACACCATATATTTT. Protein sequence: CASSLNPGTSDTIYF.

The sample holds one count of this clone. The chain recombines TRBV9 with TRBJ2-3; no firm D call. There are 13 residues in the CDR3. V was shortened by 1 base and J by 6 bases, with 9 bases between the two germline ends. The V gene's germline CDR1 is SGDLS and CDR2 YYNGEE. This chain's CDR3 is CASSVRPRDTQYF. For the CDR3, the DNA is TGTGCCAGCAGCGTACGACCCAGGGATACGCAGTATTTT.

This clone was observed a few times. This chain links TRBV19 with TRBJ1-5, with D maybe TRBD1 (5 bases). Trimming shortened V by 4 bases and J by 0 bases, and 7 bases separated the two germline ends. The CDR3 sequence is 14 residues long. Germline V lookup: CDR1 LNHDA, CDR2 SQIVND (reference sequence). In nucleotides, the CDR3 is TGTGCCAGTAGTAATACAGGTAGCAATCAGCCCCAGCATTTT. Encoded protein: CASSNTGSNQPQHF.

This clone was recorded only once. The chain employs TRBV30 and TRBJ1-5; D may be TRBD1 (5 bases). Germline V gene lookup returns CDR1 GTSNPN and CDR2 SVGIG (reference sequence). The CDR3 consists of 13 residues. Trimming took off 3 bases at V and 3 bases at J, with 9 bases between the two ends. The CDR3 sequence is CAWSREDNQPQHF. CDR3 nucleotide sequence: TGTGCCTGGAGCAGGGAGGACAATCAGCCCCAGCATTTT.